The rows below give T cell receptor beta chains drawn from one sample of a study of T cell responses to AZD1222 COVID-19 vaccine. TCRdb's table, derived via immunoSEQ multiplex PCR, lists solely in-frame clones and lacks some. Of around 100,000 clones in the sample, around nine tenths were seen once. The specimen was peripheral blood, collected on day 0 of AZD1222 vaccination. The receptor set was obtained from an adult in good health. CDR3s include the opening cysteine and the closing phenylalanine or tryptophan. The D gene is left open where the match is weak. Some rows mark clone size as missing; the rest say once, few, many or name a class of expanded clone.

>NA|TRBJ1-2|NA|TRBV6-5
TGTGCCAGCAGTCCCGACAGTATCTATGGCTACACCTTC
CASSPDSIYGYTF
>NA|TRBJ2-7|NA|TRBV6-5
TGTGCCAGCAGGGCCGAGTACGAGCAGTACTTC
CASRAEYEQYF
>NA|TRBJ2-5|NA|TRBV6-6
TGTGCCAGCAGTTACTCGACAGAGACCCAGTACTTC
CASSYSTETQYF
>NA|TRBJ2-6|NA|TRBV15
TGTGCCACCAGCCTCGCACAATTAAGCTCTGGGGCCAACGTCCTGACTTTC
CATSLAQLSSGANVLTF
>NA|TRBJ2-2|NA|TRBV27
TGTGCCAGCAGTGGGACTCCCCCCGGGGAGCTGTTTTTT
CASSGTPPGELFF
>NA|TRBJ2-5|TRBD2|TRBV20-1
TGCAGTGCTAGTGGACTAGGAGAGACCCAGTACTTC
CSASGLGETQYF
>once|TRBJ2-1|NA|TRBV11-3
TGTGCCAGCAGCTTCGGCGGCTCCTACAATGAGCAGTTCTTC
CASSFGGSYNEQFF
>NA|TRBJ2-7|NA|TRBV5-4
TGTGCCAGCAGCTTGGAACCGCGGGAACTATACGAGCAGTACTTC
CASSLEPRELYEQYF
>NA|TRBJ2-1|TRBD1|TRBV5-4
TGTGCCAGCAGCCCAGGAGGTTTGGGACAGGGGGCCCGCAATGAGCAGTTCTTC
CASSPGGLGQGARNEQFF
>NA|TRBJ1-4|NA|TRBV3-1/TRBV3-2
TGTGCCAGCAGCCAAGATCGGGGGACCCATCCCGAGGGACTGTTTTTT
CASSQDRGTHPEGLFF
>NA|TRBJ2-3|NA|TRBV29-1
TGCAGCGTTGATGGTGGGAGGGGGACAGATACGCAGTATTTT
CSVDGGRGTDTQYF
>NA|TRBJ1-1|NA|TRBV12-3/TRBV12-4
TGTGCCAGCAGACCGGGACAAGTTCTGTTGACTTTCTTT
CASRPGQVLLTFF
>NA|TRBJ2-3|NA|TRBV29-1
TGCAGCGTTGAATTATTGGGCAGCTCGGATACGCAGTATTTT
CSVELLGSSDTQYF
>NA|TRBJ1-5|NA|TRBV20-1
TGCAGTGCTAGTAGGGGACCTCTATATAGCAATCAGCCCCAGCATTTT
CSASRGPLYSNQPQHF
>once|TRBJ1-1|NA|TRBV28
TGTGCCAGCAGGAGACGGGGACAAGTAGAAGCTTTCTTT
CASRRRGQVEAFF
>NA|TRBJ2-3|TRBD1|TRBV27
TGTGCCAGCAGTGCCCGGACAGGGAGAAGCACAGATACGCAGTATTTT
CASSARTGRSTDTQYF
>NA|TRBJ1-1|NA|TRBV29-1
TGCAGCGTGACCGATGTAGGGGGCACTGAAGCTTTCTTT
CSVTDVGGTEAFF
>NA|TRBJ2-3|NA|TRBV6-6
TGTGCCAGCAACCAGCGGGGCACAGATACGCAGTATTTT
CASNQRGTDTQYF
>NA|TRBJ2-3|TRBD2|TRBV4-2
TGTGCCAGCAGCCAAGATCTACTAGCGGGTGTCCCAGATACGCAGTATTTT
CASSQDLLAGVPDTQYF
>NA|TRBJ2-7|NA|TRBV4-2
TGTGCCAGCAGCCAAGGGAGGGAGCAGAACTACGAGCAGTACTTC
CASSQGREQNYEQYF
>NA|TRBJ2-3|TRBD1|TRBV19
TGTGCCAGTAGTCCCCGGACAGGGGTGGATACGCAGTATTTT
CASSPRTGVDTQYF
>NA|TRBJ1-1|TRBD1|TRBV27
TGTGCCAGCACCTCCCGCGGGACAGAAGGGCTTGAAGCTTTCTTT
CASTSRGTEGLEAFF
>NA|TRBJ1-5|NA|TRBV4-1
TGCGCCAGCAGCCAAAGGGGCCCGACAGATAATCAGCCCCAGCATTTT
CASSQRGPTDNQPQHF
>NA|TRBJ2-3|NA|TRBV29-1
TGCAGCGACACAACCTCCGGGAGCACAGATACGCAGTATTTT
CSDTTSGSTDTQYF
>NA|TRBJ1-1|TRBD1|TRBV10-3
TGTGCCATCAGTCCGGGACAGAGGAACACTGAAGCTTTCTTT
CAISPGQRNTEAFF
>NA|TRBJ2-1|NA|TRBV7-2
TGTGCCAGCAGCTTAGAGTCCTACAATGAGCAGTTCTTC
CASSLESYNEQFF
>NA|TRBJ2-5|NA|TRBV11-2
TGTGCCAGCAGCTTAGATTATTGGGAAGAGACCCAGTACTTC
CASSLDYWEETQYF
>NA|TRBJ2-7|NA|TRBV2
TGTGCCAGCAGTGAGTGGCCCTACGAGCAGTACTTC
CASSEWPYEQYF
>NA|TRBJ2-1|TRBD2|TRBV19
TGTGCCAGTAGCGGGACTAGCAACAATGAGCAGTTCTTC
CASSGTSNNEQFF
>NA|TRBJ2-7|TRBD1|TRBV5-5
TGTGCCAGCAGCTTGGGACAGGGGCTCTCCTACGAGCAGTACTTC
CASSLGQGLSYEQYF
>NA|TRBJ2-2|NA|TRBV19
TGTGCCAGTAGTATGGCAGGGGGGACCGGGGAGCTGTTTTTT
CASSMAGGTGELFF
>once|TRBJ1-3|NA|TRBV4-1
TGCGCCAGCAGCCAAGATGACACTTGGACAGAATCTGGAAACACCATATATTTT
CASSQDDTWTESGNTIYF
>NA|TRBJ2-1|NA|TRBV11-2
TGTGCCAGCAGCCGGACCCCACTACGAGGTGAGCAGTTCTTC
CASSRTPLRGEQFF
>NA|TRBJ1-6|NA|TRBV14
TGTGCCAGCAGCCGTTCCACCCGTTATTCACCCCTCCACTTT
CASSRSTRYSPLHF
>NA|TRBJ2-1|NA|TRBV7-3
TGTGCCAGCAGCTTAAGCGCGGACATCTACAATGAGCAGTTCTTC
CASSLSADIYNEQFF